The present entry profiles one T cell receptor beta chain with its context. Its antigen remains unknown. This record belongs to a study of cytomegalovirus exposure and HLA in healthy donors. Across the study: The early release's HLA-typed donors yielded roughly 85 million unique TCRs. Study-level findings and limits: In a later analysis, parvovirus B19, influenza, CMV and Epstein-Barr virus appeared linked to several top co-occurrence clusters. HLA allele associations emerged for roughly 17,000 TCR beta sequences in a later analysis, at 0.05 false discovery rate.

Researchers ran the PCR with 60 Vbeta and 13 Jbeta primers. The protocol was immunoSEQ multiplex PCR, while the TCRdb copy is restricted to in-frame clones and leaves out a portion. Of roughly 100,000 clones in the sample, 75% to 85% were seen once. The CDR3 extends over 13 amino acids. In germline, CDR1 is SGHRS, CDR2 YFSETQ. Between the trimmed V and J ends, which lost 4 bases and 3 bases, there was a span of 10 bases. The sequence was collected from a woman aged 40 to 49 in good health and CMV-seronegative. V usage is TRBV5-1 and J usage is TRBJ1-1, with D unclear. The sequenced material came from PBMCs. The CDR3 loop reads CASSGRLDTEAFF. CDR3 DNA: TGCGCCAGCAGCGGGAGGTTAGACACTGAAGCTTTCTTT.